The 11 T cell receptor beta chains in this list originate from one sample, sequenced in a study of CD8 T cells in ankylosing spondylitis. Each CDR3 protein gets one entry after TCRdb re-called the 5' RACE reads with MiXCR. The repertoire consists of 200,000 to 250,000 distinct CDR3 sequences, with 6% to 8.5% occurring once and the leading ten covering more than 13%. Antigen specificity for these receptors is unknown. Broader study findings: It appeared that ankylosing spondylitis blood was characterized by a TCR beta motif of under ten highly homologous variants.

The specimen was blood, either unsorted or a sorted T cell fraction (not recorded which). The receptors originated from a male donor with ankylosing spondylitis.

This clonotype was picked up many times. CDR3 bases: TGTGCCTGGAGTCTTGACAGGGGGCCCGAGCAGTACTTC. Protein sequence: CAWSLDRGPEQYF. The gene calls are TRBV30 and TRBJ2-7; 10 bases are a match to TRBD1. This CDR3 has 13 amino acids. Trimming took 2 bases from V and 6 from J; bases not matched to a gene: 4. Per the germline V gene, CDR1 is GTSNPN and CDR2 is SVGIG (reference sequence).

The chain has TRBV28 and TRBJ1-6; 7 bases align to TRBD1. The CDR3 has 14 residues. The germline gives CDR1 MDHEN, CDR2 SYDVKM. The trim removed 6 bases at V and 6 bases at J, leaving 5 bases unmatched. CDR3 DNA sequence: TGTGCCAGCAGAGAGGGACAGAGTAATTCACCCCTCCACTTT. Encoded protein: CASREGQSNSPLHF.

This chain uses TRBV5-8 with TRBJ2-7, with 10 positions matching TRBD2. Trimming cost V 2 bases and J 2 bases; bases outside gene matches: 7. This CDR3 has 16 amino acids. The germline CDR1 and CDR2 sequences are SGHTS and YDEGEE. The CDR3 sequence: CASSFYGTSVTYEQYF. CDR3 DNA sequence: TGTGCCAGCAGCTTTTACGGGACTAGCGTAACCTACGAGCAGTACTTC.

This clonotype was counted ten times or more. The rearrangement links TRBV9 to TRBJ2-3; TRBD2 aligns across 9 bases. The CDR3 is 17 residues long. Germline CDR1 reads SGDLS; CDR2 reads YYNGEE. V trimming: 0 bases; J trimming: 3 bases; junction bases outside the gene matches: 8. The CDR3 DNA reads TGTGCCAGCAGCGTAGGGGGAAGCGGGAGGTCGACAGATACGCAGTATTTT. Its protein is CASSVGGSGRSTDTQYF.

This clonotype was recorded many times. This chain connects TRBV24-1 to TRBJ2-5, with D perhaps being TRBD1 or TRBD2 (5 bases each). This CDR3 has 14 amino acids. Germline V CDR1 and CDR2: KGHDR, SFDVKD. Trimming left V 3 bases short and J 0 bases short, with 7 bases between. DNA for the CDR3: TGTGCCACCAGTGATGTGGGGGACCAAGAGACCCAGTACTTC. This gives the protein CATSDVGDQETQYF.

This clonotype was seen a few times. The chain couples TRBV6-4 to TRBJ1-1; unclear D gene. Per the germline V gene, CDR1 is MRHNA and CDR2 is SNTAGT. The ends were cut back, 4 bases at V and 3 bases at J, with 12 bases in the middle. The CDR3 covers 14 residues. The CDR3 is CASSAQEGYTEAFF. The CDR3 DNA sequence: TGTGCCAGCAGTGCTCAGGAGGGCTACACTGAAGCTTTCTTT.

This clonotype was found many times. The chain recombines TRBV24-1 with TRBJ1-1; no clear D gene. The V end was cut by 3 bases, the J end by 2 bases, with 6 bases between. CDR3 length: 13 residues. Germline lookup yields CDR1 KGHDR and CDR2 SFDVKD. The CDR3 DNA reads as TGTGCCACCAGTGATCCCCTAAACACTGAAGCTTTCTTT. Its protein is CATSDPLNTEAFF.

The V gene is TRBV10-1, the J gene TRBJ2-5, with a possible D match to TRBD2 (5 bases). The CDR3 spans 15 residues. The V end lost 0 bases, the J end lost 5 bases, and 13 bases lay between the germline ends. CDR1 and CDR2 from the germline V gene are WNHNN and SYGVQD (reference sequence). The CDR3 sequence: CASSESFPWRETQYF. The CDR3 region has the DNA TGCGCCAGCAGTGAGTCCTTTCCTTGGAGGGAGACCCAGTACTTC.

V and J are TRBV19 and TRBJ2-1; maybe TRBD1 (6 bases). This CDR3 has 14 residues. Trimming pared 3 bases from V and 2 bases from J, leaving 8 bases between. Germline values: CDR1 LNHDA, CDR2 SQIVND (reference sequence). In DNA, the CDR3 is TGTGCCAGTAGTATCCGGGACACCTACAATGAGCAGTTCTTC. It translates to CASSIRDTYNEQFF.

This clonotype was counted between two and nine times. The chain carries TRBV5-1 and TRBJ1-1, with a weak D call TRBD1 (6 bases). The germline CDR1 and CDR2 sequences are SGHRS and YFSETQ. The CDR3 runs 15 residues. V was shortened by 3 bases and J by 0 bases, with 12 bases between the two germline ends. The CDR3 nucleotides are TGCGCCAGCAGCTGGACGGACAGCATGAACACTGAAGCTTTCTTT. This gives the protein CASSWTDSMNTEAFF. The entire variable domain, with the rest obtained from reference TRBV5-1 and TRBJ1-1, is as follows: KAGVTQTPRYLIKTRGQQVTLSCSPISGHRSVSWYQQTPGQGLQFLFEYFSETQRNKGNFPGRFSGRQFSNSRSEMNVSTLELGDSALYLCASSWTDSMNTEAFFGQGTRLTVV.

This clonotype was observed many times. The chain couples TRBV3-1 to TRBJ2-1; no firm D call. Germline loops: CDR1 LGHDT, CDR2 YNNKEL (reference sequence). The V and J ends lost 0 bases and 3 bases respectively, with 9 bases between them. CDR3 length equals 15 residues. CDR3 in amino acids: CASSQDIELYNEQFF. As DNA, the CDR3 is TGTGCCAGCAGCCAAGATATCGAACTCTACAATGAGCAGTTCTTC.